These T cell receptor beta chains were read from a single sample in a study of cytomegalovirus exposure and HLA in healthy donors. Clones were sequenced by immunoSEQ multiplex PCR, and TCRdb holds only the in-frame ones, with some missing. The table lists over 85,000 clones, 70% to 80% of them singletons. The sample comprised PBMCs. Receptors were obtained from a male donor in good health and CMV-seropositive. Each CDR3 is given with its conserved first and last residue. Fields, in order: V gene, D gene, clone size, J gene, CDR3 DNA, CDR3 protein. The D gene is left open where the match is weak. Clone size is shown for a subset of rows, as once, few, many or a class of expanded clone.

V: TRBV27; D: NA; size: NA; J: TRBJ1-2; DNA: TGTGCCAACGCGCAAAAGACAGGCCCCTATGGCTACACCTTC; CDR3: CANAQKTGPYGYTF
V: TRBV7-2; D: TRBD2; size: NA; J: TRBJ2-1; DNA: TGTGCCAGCAGCCAAGGACTAGCGATGGGCTATGAGCAGTTCTTC; CDR3: CASSQGLAMGYEQFF
V: TRBV7-2; D: NA; size: few; J: TRBJ2-1; DNA: TGTGCCAGCAGCGCGTTAAGGGGTGGGGATGAGCAGTTCTTC; CDR3: CASSALRGGDEQFF
V: TRBV7-8; D: NA; size: NA; J: TRBJ2-2; DNA: TGTGCCAGCAGCTTAAATGAGGGATCCAACACCGGGGAGCTGTTTTTT; CDR3: CASSLNEGSNTGELFF
V: TRBV5-4; D: TRBD2; size: NA; J: TRBJ2-1; DNA: TGTGCCAGCAGCTCCGTATGGGGTAGCGGGAGAGGTGAGCAGTTCTTC; CDR3: CASSSVWGSGRGEQFF
V: TRBV27; D: NA; size: NA; J: TRBJ2-7; DNA: TGTGCCAGCGGAGGGACGGCCAGCGAGCAGTACTTC; CDR3: CASGGTASEQYF
V: TRBV5-1; D: TRBD2; size: NA; J: TRBJ2-3; DNA: TGCGCCAGCAGCTTTGGAGCGCTAGCGGGAGGGGATACGCAGTATTTT; CDR3: CASSFGALAGGDTQYF
V: TRBV29-1; D: NA; size: NA; J: TRBJ1-1; DNA: TGCAGCGTTGTCGACACTGAAGCTTTCTTT; CDR3: CSVVDTEAFF
V: TRBV30; D: NA; size: once; J: TRBJ2-5; DNA: TGTGCCTGGAGCGGAGGGACCCCATACGAGACCCAGTACTTC; CDR3: CAWSGGTPYETQYF
V: TRBV6-5; D: NA; size: NA; J: TRBJ1-2; DNA: TGTGCCAGCAGTTACAGGGGCCCGGGCTATGGCTACACCTTC; CDR3: CASSYRGPGYGYTF
V: TRBV7-7; D: TRBD2; size: NA; J: TRBJ2-2; DNA: TGTGCTAGCAGCTTAGAGGTAGCGGGAGGGCCCGCCGGGGAGCTGTTTTTT; CDR3: CASSLEVAGGPAGELFF
V: TRBV6-6; D: NA; size: NA; J: TRBJ1-6; DNA: TGTGCCAGCAGTGTACAGTCCTATAATTCACCCCTCCACTTT; CDR3: CASSVQSYNSPLHF
V: TRBV7-6; D: TRBD2; size: NA; J: TRBJ2-1; DNA: TGTGCCAGCAGCTCCCTAGCGGGAGGCGGCTACAATGAGCAGTTCTTC; CDR3: CASSSLAGGGYNEQFF
V: TRBV28; D: NA; size: few; J: TRBJ1-1; DNA: TGTGCCAGCAGTTTAACCAAGGAGGCTTTCTTT; CDR3: CASSLTKEAFF
V: TRBV5-1; D: TRBD2; size: NA; J: TRBJ2-2; DNA: TGCGCCAGCAGCTTGCGCGGGAGCCAAAACACCGGGGAGCTGTTTTTT; CDR3: CASSLRGSQNTGELFF
V: TRBV7-6; D: NA; size: NA; J: TRBJ2-1; DNA: TGTGCCAGCAGCTCTCAAGGGGGGGCAACGAATGAGCAGTTCTTC; CDR3: CASSSQGGATNEQFF
V: TRBV4-3; D: NA; size: NA; J: TRBJ1-5; DNA: TGCGCCAGCAGCCAAGATTGGGGCTCAGGGCAGCCCCAGCATTTT; CDR3: CASSQDWGSGQPQHF
V: TRBV9; D: TRBD2; size: NA; J: TRBJ2-1; DNA: TGTGCCAGCAGCGTAGGTGGGGGGGCGGGAGGAGGGTACAATGAGCAGTTCTTC; CDR3: CASSVGGGAGGGYNEQFF
V: TRBV29-1; D: TRBD1; size: NA; J: TRBJ1-4; DNA: TGCAGCGCTCGACAGGGGGGAAGTGAAAAACTGTTTTTT; CDR3: CSARQGGSEKLFF
V: TRBV9; D: NA; size: few; J: TRBJ2-7; DNA: TGTGCCAGCAGCGTAGCTAGTTCTCACGAGCAGTACTTT; CDR3: CASSVASSHEQYF
V: TRBV18; D: NA; size: NA; J: TRBJ1-5; DNA: TGTGCCAGCTCGCCGACAGCAAGCAATCAGCCCCAGCATTTT; CDR3: CASSPTASNQPQHF
V: TRBV11-2; D: TRBD1; size: NA; J: TRBJ2-5; DNA: TGTGCCAGCAGCTTAACGCAGGGGGCTTGGGAGACCCAGTACTTC; CDR3: CASSLTQGAWETQYF
V: TRBV18; D: NA; size: NA; J: TRBJ1-5; DNA: TGTGCCAGCTCACCACAGGGGCCTCAGGAGGGGCAGCCCCAGCATTTT; CDR3: CASSPQGPQEGQPQHF
V: TRBV30; D: TRBD2; size: NA; J: TRBJ2-3; DNA: TGTGCCTGGGGTTCTCGGGGAGGACTAGCCGGCACAGATACGCAGTATTTT; CDR3: CAWGSRGGLAGTDTQYF
V: TRBV13; D: TRBD2; size: NA; J: TRBJ2-4; DNA: TGTGCCAGCAGTATTCTAGCGGGAGAGAGGAAAAACATTCAGTACTTC; CDR3: CASSILAGERKNIQYF
V: TRBV19; D: TRBD1; size: NA; J: TRBJ1-4; DNA: TGTGCCAGTAGTATAGGCCAGACAGGGGCACTGTTTTTT; CDR3: CASSIGQTGALFF
V: TRBV7-6; D: TRBD2; size: NA; J: TRBJ2-1; DNA: TGTGCCAGCAGCTTAGTTCCGGGAGGGCCGGGAAATGAGCAGTTCTTC; CDR3: CASSLVPGGPGNEQFF
V: TRBV4-3; D: TRBD2; size: NA; J: TRBJ2-1; DNA: TGCGCCAGCACTAAGACCAGTAGCGGGGGGAGCAATGAGCAGTTCTTC; CDR3: CASTKTSSGGSNEQFF
V: TRBV4-1; D: NA; size: NA; J: TRBJ2-1; DNA: TGCGCCAGCAGCGGGGAGGCGCAGTTCTTC; CDR3: CASSGEAQFF
V: TRBV18; D: NA; size: NA; J: TRBJ2-7; DNA: TGTGCCAGCTCACCCCTCTTAAGCTCCTTTGACGAGCAGTACTTC; CDR3: CASSPLLSSFDEQYF
V: TRBV7-6; D: TRBD2; size: NA; J: TRBJ2-6; DNA: TGTGCCAGCAGCTCCCCGGGGGGTTGGGACGGAGGCTCTGGGGCCAACGTCCTGACTTTC; CDR3: CASSSPGGWDGGSGANVLTF
V: TRBV28; D: TRBD1; size: NA; J: TRBJ1-1; DNA: TGTGCCAGCAGCCCCACAGGGGGCGGCACTGAAGCTTTCTTT; CDR3: CASSPTGGGTEAFF
V: TRBV4-3; D: TRBD2; size: NA; J: TRBJ2-5; DNA: TGCGCCAGCAGCCCCGGGACTACGTCCGGGATTGGCCAAGAGACCCAGTACTTC; CDR3: CASSPGTTSGIGQETQYF
V: TRBV27; D: NA; size: NA; J: TRBJ1-4; DNA: TGTGCCAGCAGTTTGAGAATACGGGAAAAACTGTTTTTT; CDR3: CASSLRIREKLFF
V: TRBV7-3; D: TRBD2; size: NA; J: TRBJ2-2; DNA: TGTGCCAGCAGCTTAGGTGGGGGGGAAAGCACCGGGGAGCTGTTTTTT; CDR3: CASSLGGGESTGELFF
V: TRBV6-5; D: TRBD1; size: NA; J: TRBJ1-1; DNA: TGTGCCAGCACTCATGACAGGGGCACTGAAGCTTTCTTT; CDR3: CASTHDRGTEAFF
V: TRBV28; D: NA; size: NA; J: TRBJ2-5; DNA: TGTGCCAGCAGTTTATCAGGGTCAAGGGAGACCCAGTACTTC; CDR3: CASSLSGSRETQYF
V: TRBV7-9; D: NA; size: NA; J: TRBJ1-2; DNA: TGTTCCAGCAGCTTAGCGATCCAGGGCCGAGGCTACACCTTC; CDR3: CSSSLAIQGRGYTF
V: TRBV7-3; D: TRBD2; size: NA; J: TRBJ2-7; DNA: TGTGCCAGCAGTATAGGGGAGGGACCCTACGAGCAGTACTTC; CDR3: CASSIGEGPYEQYF
V: TRBV7-6; D: NA; size: few; J: TRBJ1-1; DNA: TGTGCCAGCAGCTTAGAAGCACGCGTGAACACTGAAGCTTTCTTT; CDR3: CASSLEARVNTEAFF
V: TRBV27; D: NA; size: NA; J: TRBJ2-3; DNA: TGTGCCAGCAGGCGGCGGGGGCCGGGAGAAGATACGCAGTATTTT; CDR3: CASRRRGPGEDTQYF
V: TRBV28; D: NA; size: few; J: TRBJ1-5; DNA: TGTGCCAGCAGTCCTCGGGGGGCAGGTCAGCCCCAGCATTTT; CDR3: CASSPRGAGQPQHF
V: TRBV9; D: NA; size: few; J: TRBJ1-4; DNA: TGTGCCAGCAGCCCCTGGGTAGGGGTTGCAACTAATGAAAAACTGTTTTTT; CDR3: CASSPWVGVATNEKLFF
V: TRBV9; D: TRBD1; size: NA; J: TRBJ2-7; DNA: TGTGCCAGCAGCGTAGGGTTGGGACAGGGGGCTCGGGAGCAGTACTTC; CDR3: CASSVGLGQGAREQYF
V: TRBV28; D: TRBD1; size: NA; J: TRBJ2-5; DNA: TGTGCCAGCGGGCCGGGACAGGTGCTTGCGGAGACCCAGTACTTC; CDR3: CASGPGQVLAETQYF
V: TRBV2; D: TRBD2; size: NA; J: TRBJ2-7; DNA: TGTGCCAGCAGTGAAGGGCGGGAGGGGGGCGACGAGCAGTACTTC; CDR3: CASSEGREGGDEQYF
V: TRBV11-2; D: NA; size: NA; J: TRBJ2-6; DNA: TGTGCCAGCAGCCGTGGGGCCAACGTCCTGACTTTC; CDR3: CASSRGANVLTF
V: TRBV6-6; D: TRBD2; size: NA; J: TRBJ2-3; DNA: TGTGCCAGCAGTTACAGCTCGGGAGGGAGGTCGCAGTATTTT; CDR3: CASSYSSGGRSQYF
V: TRBV6-5; D: TRBD2; size: NA; J: TRBJ2-3; DNA: TGTGCCAGCAGTTACATCGGGACTACTAGCACAGATACGCAGTATTTT; CDR3: CASSYIGTTSTDTQYF
V: TRBV7-8; D: NA; size: NA; J: TRBJ2-4; DNA: TGTGCCAGCAGCTTAGCGCTTAGCGACATTCAGTACTTC; CDR3: CASSLALSDIQYF